The T cell receptor (beta chain) described here comes from a study of T cell responses to AZD1222 COVID-19 vaccine. TCRdb's table, derived via immunoSEQ multiplex PCR, lists solely in-frame clones and lacks some. The data contain about 87,000 clones, almost 90% of them singletons. The CDR3 consists of 15 residues. Germline V gene data show CDR1 as SGHTA and CDR2 as FQGNSA. V was clipped by 1 base and J by 3 bases; unmatched bases: 4. Material: peripheral blood, obtained on day 0 of AZD1222 vaccination. This rearrangement joins TRBV7-2 to TRBJ2-5; TRBD2 aligns across 8 bases. The clonotype comes from an adult in good health. CDR3 sequence reads: CASSLVGAGEETQYF. The CDR3, as DNA: TGTGCCAGCAGCTTAGTGGGAGCGGGGGAAGAGACCCAGTACTTC. The full variable domain, its missing parts supplied by reference TRBV7-2 and TRBJ2-5, is GAGVSQSPSNKVTEKGKDVELRCDPISGHTALYWYRQSLGQGLEFLIYFQGNSAPDKSGLPSDRFSAERTGGSVSTLTIQRTQQEDSAVYLCASSLVGAGEETQYFGPGTRLLVL.